The table lists the clone carrying this TCR beta chain with many counts. Its antigen is currently unknown. This entry belongs to a study of T cell repertoires in cytomegalovirus infection. Germline lookup yields CDR1 SEHNR and CDR2 FQNEAQ (reference sequence). V dropped 6 bases and J dropped 3; count of bases not matched to a gene: 1. The CDR3 is made up of 12 amino acids. TCRdb itself ran the reads through MiXCR, one entry per CDR3 protein. The sample has 700,000 to 950,000 distinct CDR3 sequences; approximately 32% are singletons. This receptor was identified in a human donor in good health (CMV status not recorded). Some clones in this sample may be carry-over from other donors' samples. V is TRBV7-9 and J is TRBJ2-5, with 7 bases lining up with TRBD1. The sequences come from cultured CD8+ T cells from PBMCs, collected from culture after CMV antigen stimulation. The CDR3 sequence is CASRDREETQYF. CDR3 bases: TGTGCCAGCAGAGACAGGGAAGAGACCCAGTACTTC.